A selection of T cell receptor beta chains follows, all from one sample in a study of blood T cell repertoires in COVID-19. The protocol was immunoSEQ multiplex PCR, while the TCRdb copy is restricted to in-frame clones and leaves out a portion. This table has approximately 200,000 clones, 84% appearing once. Specimen: peripheral blood. These receptors were collected from a woman aged 55 to 70 who had recovered from COVID-19. The CDR3 runs from the conserved cysteine through the conserved F or W. The size of a clone is reported for some rows only, either as once, few or many, or as a class for expanded clones.

v_call	clone_size	j_call	cdr3_aa
TRBV2	-	TRBJ2-1	CASSPRLAEAEQFF
TRBV3-1/TRBV3-2	-	TRBJ2-7	CASSQVALSSYEQYF
TRBV19	-	TRBJ1-5	CASTPRVLSNQPQHF
TRBV2	-	TRBJ2-5	CASLLNLGGLAGRYQETQYF
TRBV5-1	-	TRBJ1-1	CASSSRGQGNTEAFF
TRBV19	-	TRBJ1-4	CASTEPLSLEKLFF
TRBV6-1	-	TRBJ2-3	CASSEATSGDPDTQYF
TRBV10-3	-	TRBJ2-3	CAIGQGAGDTQYF
TRBV27	-	TRBJ2-1	CASSLGLLSLYNEQFF
TRBV7-8	-	TRBJ1-1	CASSSTRGPEAFF
TRBV11-2	-	TRBJ2-2	CASRNRAGTPLNTGELFF
TRBV7-9	few	TRBJ1-5	CASSHSDRPYQPQHF
TRBV5-1	-	TRBJ1-1	CASTRGTGELNTEAFF
TRBV9	-	TRBJ2-6	CASSVQGLANVLTF
TRBV7-6	-	TRBJ2-2	CASSFYGGGAGPRTGELFF
TRBV10-3	-	TRBJ1-1	CATQDSAYTEAFF
TRBV11-3	-	TRBJ2-2	CASSQRGTGELFF
TRBV18	-	TRBJ2-7	CASSPPGQGNGQYF
TRBV6-6	-	TRBJ1-3	CASSTTRGLAGNTIYF
TRBV10-3	once	TRBJ2-7	CAISHTGSGQGAMSQYF
TRBV21-1	-	TRBJ2-3	CASSGRDQRGGPDTQYF
TRBV7-3	-	TRBJ2-5	CASSRTDRETQYF
TRBV5-1	-	TRBJ1-1	CASSPHGNTEAFF
TRBV7-9	-	TRBJ2-7	CASSNRDRGWLQYF
TRBV30	-	TRBJ1-2	CAWSSDRGHNYGYTF
TRBV7-2	-	TRBJ2-7	CASSLRGGSYEQYF
TRBV29-1	-	TRBJ1-1	CSVLQDGTEAFF
TRBV7-2	-	TRBJ1-1	CASSRGQGFANTEAFF